This T cell receptor beta chain emerged from a study of glioma-infiltrating T cells after dendritic cell vaccination. General observations from the study: The cohort had few patients with full blood and tumor sets.

The immunoSEQ assay amplified TCRB CDR3 from up to roughly 2 ug DNA. Amplification used 60 V beta primers and 13 J beta primers. TCRdb's copy holds only in-frame clones and misses some; the assay was immunoSEQ multiplex PCR. The repertoire holds more than 95,000 clones, around 80% seen once, with roughly 5.9% in the top ten. Between the trimmed V and J ends, which lost 5 bases and 6 bases, there was a span of 15 bases. The CDR3 contains 14 residues. Per germline, CDR1 SEHNR and CDR2 FQNEAQ (reference sequence). In the case of this clone: What it binds is not known.

The sample's time point: after dendritic cell vaccination, including at tumor progression/relapse. PBMC were collected before vaccination, two weeks after the third vaccination, and at progression. This receptor was taken from a human donor with glioblastoma. The rearrangement uses TRBV7-9 and TRBJ2-3, with TRBD1 as a possible D gene (6 bases). The input for sequencing was blood, taken after dendritic cell vaccination. The CDR3 nucleotides read TGTGCCAGCAGCCCTGGGACATCAAGGGATACGCAGTATTTT. This codes for CASSPGTSRDTQYF.